This passage covers 6 T cell receptor beta chains from one sample sequenced in a study of T cells in Graves' hyperthyroidism and ophthalmopathy. TCR beta CDR3 regions were amplified from RNA. A first-round RT-PCR of the TCR CDR3 used the HTBI primer set. MiXCR was run by TCRdb on the multiplex PCR reads, yielding one entry per CDR3 protein. The sample has fewer than 450,000 distinct CDR3 sequences; approximately 18% are singletons. Sequenced: blood. These receptors all stem from a man aged 18-30 years with Graves' ophthalmopathy.

The chain has TRBV5-6 and TRBJ1-4; 7 bases agree with TRBD1. The CDR3 spans 17 residues. Germline V CDR1 and CDR2: SGHDT, YYEEEE. V lost 2 bases and J lost 0; bases outside the gene matches: 7. The CDR3 is CASSFVTQGATNEKLFF. CDR3 DNA sequence: TGTGCCAGCAGCTTTGTGACGCAGGGGGCAACTAATGAAAAACTGTTTTTT. The variable domain in full, completed from reference TRBV5-6 and TRBJ1-4, reads DAGVTQSPTHLIKTRGQQVTLRCSPKSGHDTVSWYQQALGQGPQFIFQYYEEEERQRGNFPDRFSGHQFPNYSSELNVNALLLGDSALYLCASSFVTQGATNEKLFFGSGTQLSVL.

There are a few counts of this clonotype. The chain's CDR3 is CASSYAGRGNTEAFF. DNA for the CDR3: TGTGCCAGCAGTTACGCGGGAAGGGGAAACACTGAAGCTTTCTTT. The chain links TRBV6-2 or TRBV6-3 to TRBJ1-1; possibly TRBD1 for D (5 bases). Per germline, CDR1 MNHEY and CDR2 SVGEGT. This CDR3 has 15 amino acids. The V gene lost 2 bases and the J gene lost 2 bases, with 12 bases spanning the gap.

This clonotype was seen a handful of times. V gene TRBV5-6 combines with J gene TRBJ2-5; D may correspond to TRBD1 or TRBD2 (7 bases each). The V end lost 6 bases, the J end lost 5 bases, and 20 bases lay between the germline ends. This CDR3 region has 15 residues. The germline gives CDR1 SGHDT, CDR2 YYEEEE. The CDR3 sequence: CASTLRGGFRETQYF. The CDR3, as DNA: TGTGCCAGCACCCTCAGGGGGGGGTTCCGGGAGACCCAGTACTTC. The full variable domain, in which reference TRBV5-6 and TRBJ2-5 provide the parts outside the CDR3, is DAGVTQSPTHLIKTRGQQVTLRCSPKSGHDTVSWYQQALGQGPQFIFQYYEEEERQRGNFPDRFSGHQFPNYSSELNVNALLLGDSALYLCASTLRGGFRETQYFGPGTRLLVL.

The table lists this clonotype with a count of one. CDR3 sequence reads: CATTRQTGDYGYTF. In nucleotides, the CDR3 is TGTGCCACCACCCGACAGACCGGAGATTATGGCTACACCTTC. The chain combines TRBV6-1 with TRBJ1-2; possible D gene TRBD1, 5 bases. CDR3 length: 14 residues. The V end lost 10 bases, the J end lost 5 bases, and 20 bases lay between the germline ends. CDR1 and CDR2 from the germline V gene are MNHNS and SASEGT.

The rearrangement joins TRBV7-2 to TRBJ1-5, with D possibly matching TRBD1 (6 bases). CDR1 and CDR2 (germline): SGHTA, FQGNSA. Trimming took 4 bases from V and 7 from J, leaving 14 bases between them. This CDR3 has 14 amino acids. The CDR3 DNA sequence: TGTGCCAGCAGCTCATTAGGGGGGTTCCAGCCCCAGCATTTT. Translation: CASSSLGGFQPQHF.

V gene TRBV5-1 combines with J gene TRBJ1-3, with no clear D. Germline-derived CDR1 and CDR2 are SGHRS and YFSETQ. Trimming took off 3 bases at V and 0 bases at J, with 10 bases between the two ends. The CDR3 is made up of 15 amino acids. CDR3: CASSSEGFSGNTIYF. DNA for the CDR3: TGCGCCAGCAGCTCGGAAGGGTTCTCTGGAAACACCATATATTTT.